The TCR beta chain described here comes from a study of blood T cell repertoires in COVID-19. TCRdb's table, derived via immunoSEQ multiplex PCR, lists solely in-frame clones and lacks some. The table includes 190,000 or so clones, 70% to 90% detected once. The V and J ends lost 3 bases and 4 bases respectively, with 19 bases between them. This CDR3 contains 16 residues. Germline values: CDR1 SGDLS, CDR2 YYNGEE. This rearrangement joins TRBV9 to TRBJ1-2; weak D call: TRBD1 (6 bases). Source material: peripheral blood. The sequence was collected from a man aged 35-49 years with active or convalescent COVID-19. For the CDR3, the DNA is TGTGCCAGCAGCGCCCCCCTTGGGGGCGCGAGCTATGGCTACACCTTC. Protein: CASSAPLGGASYGYTF.